These 15 T cell receptor beta chains share one sample of origin, sequenced in a study of T cells after yellow fever vaccination. TCRdb re-called the 5' RACE reads through MiXCR, storing one row per CDR3 protein. The sample has some 600,000 distinct CDR3 sequences, about 15% seen once. The sequences come from PBMCs, collected 5 days after the first yellow fever vaccination. Receptors were obtained from a man aged 18 to 29 who received the YFV17D yellow fever vaccine.

There are a few counts of this clonotype. V usage is TRBV18 and J usage is TRBJ1-5; the D gene is possibly TRBD1 (5 bases). The CDR3 totals 15 residues. Germline assignment: CDR1 KGHSH and CDR2 LQKENI. With 3 bases removed from V and 7 bases from J, the gap between germline ends came to 16 bases. The CDR3 sequence: CASSPSGGAEQPQHF. In DNA, the CDR3 is TGTGCCAGCTCACCGTCGGGAGGGGCTGAACAGCCCCAGCATTTT.

This clonotype has just a few counts. The chain carries TRBV29-1 and TRBJ2-3; D possibly uses TRBD1 or TRBD2 (5 bases each). The CDR3 sequence is 15 residues long. V shed 6 bases and J shed 4 bases, with 20 bases lying between them. The V gene's germline CDR1 is SQVTM and CDR2 ANQGSEA. Written as DNA, the CDR3 is TGCAGCGTCGGGCGGGTGGGGGTACAGGCAGATACGCAGTATTTT. This gives the protein CSVGRVGVQADTQYF.

This clonotype was seen only a few times. The chain's CDR3 is CASSQEGRGHVTQYF. The CDR3 nucleotides are TGCGCCAGCAGCCAAGAAGGCAGGGGGCATGTGACCCAGTACTTC. This chain connects TRBV4-1 to TRBJ2-5, with 8 bases identical to TRBD1. CDR3 length: 15 residues. Germline CDR1 and CDR2: MGHRA and YSYEKL. The V gene end was trimmed by 0 bases and the J gene end by 7 bases; junction bases not matched to a gene: 7.

The rearrangement links TRBV12-3 or TRBV12-4 to TRBJ2-7; 7 positions agree with TRBD2. The CDR3 runs to 13 residues. V gave up 10 bases and J gave up 0 bases; unmatched junction bases: 6. The CDR3 bases are TGTGCCACCAGGGCGGGGGACTCCTACGAGCAGTACTTC. This encodes CATRAGDSYEQYF.

The chain joins TRBV5-4 to TRBJ1-2; 9 bases map to TRBD1. The CDR3 loop spans 16 amino acids. CDR1 and CDR2 from the germline V gene are SGHNT and YYREEE (reference sequence). The ends lost 3 bases at V and 9 bases at J; junction bases unmatched: 15. The CDR3 is CASSSITGTGMLSYTF. For the CDR3, the DNA is TGTGCCAGCAGCTCGATAACCGGGACAGGGATGCTTAGCTACACCTTC.

This chain joins TRBV7-2 and TRBJ2-5; 7 positions match TRBD1. The germline CDR1 and CDR2 sequences are SGHTA and FQGNSA. The CDR3 contains 14 residues. Trimming cost V 5 bases and J 0 bases; bases outside gene matches: 3. CDR3 sequence (DNA): TGTGCCAGCAGCATACAGGGGCACCAAGAGACCCAGTACTTC. Translating gives CASSIQGHQETQYF.

The J gene is TRBJ1-2, the V gene TRBV9; TRBD1 aligns across 7 bases. With 4 bases clipped from V and 1 base from J, the junction kept 4 bases outside the gene matches. The V gene's germline CDR1 is SGDLS and CDR2 YYNGEE. The CDR3 is 14 residues long. The CDR3: CASSLGQINYGYTF. The CDR3 bases are TGTGCCAGCAGCTTGGGACAGATTAACTATGGCTACACCTTC.

Note on this clonotype: This may be a read error: a much more frequent sequence differs by one nucleotide. The V and J genes are TRBV7-9 and TRBJ2-3; D may be TRBD1 or TRBD2 (5 bases each). The V gene lost 1 base and the J gene lost 2 bases, with 7 bases spanning the gap. The germline V gene has CDR1 SEHNR and CDR2 FQNEAQ (reference sequence). This CDR3 has 14 amino acids. The CDR3 spells CASSLGDHTDTQYF. CDR3 in DNA: TGTGCCAGCAGCTTAGGGGACCACACAGATACGCAGTATTTT. Together with reference TRBV7-9 and TRBJ2-3, the CDR3 gives the full variable domain: DTGVSQNPRHKITKRGQNVTFRCDPISEHNRLYWYRQTLGQGPEFLTYFQNEAQLEKSRLLSDRFSAERPKGSFSTLEIQRTEQGDSAMYLCASSLGDHTDTQYFGPGTRLTVL.

The rearrangement uses TRBV5-4 and TRBJ2-7; D might be TRBD1 or TRBD2, each matching 5 bases. The CDR3 loop spans 14 amino acids. V lost 1 base, J lost 2 bases, and 10 bases lay in between. Germline assignment: CDR1 SGHNT and CDR2 YYREEE (reference sequence). This chain's CDR3 is CASSLWGLTYEQYF. DNA of the CDR3: TGTGCCAGCAGCTTGTGGGGGTTGACCTACGAGCAGTACTTC. Full variable domain (remainder filled in from reference TRBV5-4 and TRBJ2-7): ETGVTQSPTHLIKTRGQQVTLRCSSQSGHNTVSWYQQALGQGPQFIFQYYREEENGRGNFPPRFSGLQFPNYSSELNVNALELDDSALYLCASSLWGLTYEQYFGPGTRLTVT.

CDR3 sequence (DNA): TGTGCCAGCAGCTTAAGGGCTAGCGAAGAGACCCAGTACTTC. Translation gives CASSLRASEETQYF. The rearrangement links TRBV7-3 to TRBJ2-5, with a weak D call TRBD2 (6 bases). V was cut by 1 base and J by 3 bases, with 9 bases left in between. This CDR3 is built from 14 residues. The germline V gene has CDR1 SGHTA and CDR2 FQGTGA. The entire variable domain, with the rest obtained from reference TRBV7-3 and TRBJ2-5, is as follows: GAGVSQTPSNKVTEKGKYVELRCDPISGHTALYWYRQSLGQGPEFLIYFQGTGAADDSGLPNDRFFAVRPEGSVSTLKIQRTERGDSAVYLCASSLRASEETQYFGPGTRLLVL.

The chain carries TRBV4-1 and TRBJ1-5; D is ambiguous. This CDR3 is built from 14 residues. CDR1 and CDR2 (germline): MGHRA, YSYEKL. V was trimmed by 3 bases and J by 4 bases, leaving 10 bases between them. The DNA of the CDR3 is TGCGCCAGCAGCCAGCTGACGGTAAATCAGCCCCAGCATTTT. The encoded protein is CASSQLTVNQPQHF.

This clonotype was seen repeatedly, ten times or more. The chain joins TRBV29-1 to TRBJ2-5, with TRBD2 matching over 7 bases. The germline gives CDR1 SQVTM, CDR2 ANQGSEA. Trimming cost V 7 bases and J 0 bases; bases outside gene matches: 8. There are 14 residues in the CDR3. CDR3 bases: TGCAGCGCCCCCGTGGGGGGGTACCAAGAGACCCAGTACTTC. This codes for CSAPVGGYQETQYF.

This clonotype was counted between two and nine times. The genes are TRBV4-2 and TRBJ2-5, with 10 bases fitting TRBD2. Germline lookup yields CDR1 LGHNA and CDR2 YNFKEQ. The CDR3 totals 17 residues. The V and J ends lost 0 bases and 5 bases, in that order; junction bases with no gene match: 9. Here the CDR3 reads CASSQDIKRGGGETQYF. The CDR3 DNA reads as TGTGCCAGCAGCCAAGATATCAAGCGGGGGGGGGGTGAGACCCAGTACTTC.

A few counts support this clonotype. This rearrangement joins TRBV20-1 to TRBJ2-2; TRBD2 agrees at 13 bases. Germline CDR1 and CDR2: DFQATT and SNEGSKA (reference sequence). The CDR3 length is 16 residues. The V and J ends lost 3 bases and 4 bases, in that order; junction bases with no gene match: 5. In nucleotides, the CDR3 is TGCAGTGCTAGGCCAACTAGCGGGGGGGCCACCGGGGAGCTGTTTTTT. It encodes CSARPTSGGATGELFF.

This clonotype was seen more than once but under ten times. The chain joins TRBV3-1 to TRBJ2-2; tentative D call: TRBD1 (6 bases). Trimming shortened V by 4 bases and J by 3 bases, and 15 bases separated the two germline ends. Per the germline V gene, CDR1 is LGHDT and CDR2 is YNNKEL (reference sequence). The CDR3 is 16 residues long. CDR3 protein: CASSLGTSADTGELFF. CDR3 nucleotides: TGTGCCAGCAGCCTAGGGACATCGGCGGACACCGGGGAGCTGTTTTTT.